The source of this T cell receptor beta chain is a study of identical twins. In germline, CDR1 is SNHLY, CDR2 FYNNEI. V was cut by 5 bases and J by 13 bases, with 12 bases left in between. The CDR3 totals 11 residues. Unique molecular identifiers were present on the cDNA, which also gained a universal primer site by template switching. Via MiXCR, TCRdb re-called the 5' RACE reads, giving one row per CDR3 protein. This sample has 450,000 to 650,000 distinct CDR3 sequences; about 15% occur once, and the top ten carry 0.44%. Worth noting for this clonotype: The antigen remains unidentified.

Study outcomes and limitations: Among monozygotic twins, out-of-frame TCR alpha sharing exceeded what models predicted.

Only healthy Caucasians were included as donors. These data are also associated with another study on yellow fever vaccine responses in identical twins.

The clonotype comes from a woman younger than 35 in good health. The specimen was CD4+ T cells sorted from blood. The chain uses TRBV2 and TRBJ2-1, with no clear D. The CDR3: CASSSHLGQFF. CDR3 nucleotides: TGTGCCAGCAGTTCTCACTTGGGACAGTTCTTC.